Below, one T cell receptor (beta chain) is given with its context. Its cognate antigen is unknown. These data belong to a study of cytomegalovirus exposure and HLA in healthy donors. Study-wide points: Later analysis identified several of the most significant clusters that appeared linked to common viral pathogens.

The PCR ran on 60 Vbeta and 13 Jbeta primers. Assay used: immunoSEQ multiplex PCR; TCRdb lists only in-frame clones, some missing. Among about 220,000 clones listed, about 80% were seen once. Sequencing was performed on PBMCs. The receptor comes from a man aged 18 to 30 in good health and CMV-seronegative.

DNA of the CDR3: TGTGCCAGCAGGAGGGGACAGGGGAACACCGGGGAGCTGTTTTTT. Residues: CASRRGQGNTGELFF. J is TRBJ2-2 and V is TRBV9, with 9 bases fitting TRBD1. Germline trimming cut 5 bases from V and 1 base from J; bases unmatched to any gene: 3. This CDR3 spans 15 amino acids. CDR1 and CDR2 (germline): SGDLS, YYNGEE.